This TCR beta chain was documented in a study of cytomegalovirus exposure and HLA in healthy donors. PCR amplification relied on 60 Vbeta primers (plus 13 Jbeta primers). Clones were read by immunoSEQ multiplex PCR, and TCRdb kept only the in-frame ones, dropping some. This table has 150,000 or so clones, about four fifths appearing once. The germline V gene has CDR1 MNHEY and CDR2 SVGAGI. V was pared by 4 bases and J by 4 bases, with 5 bases of the junction left unmatched. The CDR3 contains 14 residues. Sequencing was done on a sample of PBMCs. This chain links TRBV6-5 with TRBJ1-1; TRBD1 matches 8 bases. The receptor's source is a woman between 50 and 59 years old in good health and CMV-seropositive. Here the CDR3 reads CASSLSGGSTEAFF. The DNA for the CDR3 is TGTGCCAGCAGTTTATCAGGGGGCAGCACTGAAGCTTTCTTT.